This T cell receptor (beta chain) was identified during a study of vaccination and CD4 T cells after COVID-19. For this clonotype: No antigen is known for it.

Trimming pared 0 bases from V and 4 bases from J, leaving 11 bases between. Germline V gene lookup returns CDR1 ENHRY and CDR2 SYGVKD. The CDR3 covers 15 residues. Time point defined: late sampling 161 to 241 days after vaccination in a few convalescent patients. Indicated treatment: roughly 11-day PBMC culture with coronavirus spike peptide pools or control peptides (ViraFEST assay). An Oncomine TCR Beta short-read assay was used to sequence the DNA from cultured CD4+ T cells. Investigators obtained genomic DNA by extraction from cultured CD4+ T cells. Each CDR3 protein is one row after TCRdb ran MiXCR on the PCR reads. The sample contains about 22,000 distinct CDR3 sequences, 35% to 45% of which appear only once.

This rearrangement joins TRBV10-3 to TRBJ2-3, with D hard to call. The sample was CD4+ T cells from blood, cultured in vitro, taken about 7 months after SARS-CoV-2 vaccination. This receptor was taken from a human donor who had recovered from COVID-19. As DNA, the CDR3 is TGTGCCATCAGTGAGTCGAGGCAGCCGGCAGATACGCAGTATTTT. Translating gives CAISESRQPADTQYF.